This note documents a single T cell receptor (beta chain) sequence. What it recognizes is unknown. Measured with immunoSEQ multiplex PCR; TCRdb has only the in-frame clones, and not every one. This table has around 100,000 clones, approximately 92% appearing once. The CDR3 runs to 16 residues. Germline-derived CDR1 and CDR2 are LGHNA and YNFKEQ. Trimming at V came to 0 bases and at J to 5 bases, leaving 0 bases not matched to a gene. This sample was taken from a study of graft-versus-host responses after intestinal transplantation. The overall study: All of the recipients had induction that used anti-thymocyte globulin, then tacrolimus and steroids for roughly three years.

General observations from the study: High graft-versus-host to host-versus-graft clonal ratios were found in allografts of patients who had graft-donor T cell macrochimerism. HvG clone declines early post-transplant were associated with peak circulating GvH levels. Some GvH clones were seen earlier in gut or blood, suggesting intestinal origin.

The sequence was collected from a human donor who was the organ donor for an intestinal transplant. This sample comprised unstimulated CD4+ T cells sorted from spleen or lymph node cells, obtained before transplant. The rearrangement links TRBV4-2 to TRBJ2-3, with 15 bases matching TRBD2. The CDR3 loop reads CASSQEGLAGGDTQYF. The DNA for the CDR3 is TGTGCCAGCAGCCAAGAGGGACTAGCGGGGGGAGATACGCAGTATTTT.